The 7 T cell receptor beta chains reported below all come from one sample, sequenced in a study of blood T cell repertoires in COVID-19. Only in-frame clones appear in the TCRdb table, and some are missing; sequencing was by immunoSEQ multiplex PCR. This table has roughly 76,000 clones, around 88% appearing once. Sequenced: peripheral blood. Receptors were obtained from a man aged 25-45 years with acute or convalescent COVID-19.

The chain has TRBV4-1 and TRBJ1-4, with 10 positions matching TRBD1. CDR1 is MGHRA, CDR2 YSYEKL, per germline. V was clipped by 5 bases and J by 6 bases; unmatched bases: 3. There are 14 residues in the CDR3. DNA of the CDR3: TGCGCCAGCAGCTACGGGACAGGGGATGAAAAACTGTTTTTT. Its protein product is CASSYGTGDEKLFF.

The chain uses TRBV2 and TRBJ2-5, with 8 nucleotides matching TRBD1. From germline, CDR1 is SNHLY and CDR2 FYNNEI. This CDR3 is built from 13 residues. V was pared by 4 bases and J by 4 bases, with 2 bases of the junction left unmatched. The CDR3, as DNA: TGTGCCAGCAGTGTCAGGGGGCGAGAGACCCAGTACTTC. This gives the protein CASSVRGRETQYF.

A word on this clone: This same CDR3 is encoded by further DNA sequences in the sample. The chain couples TRBV2 to TRBJ2-2, with D uncertain. The CDR3 length is 11 residues. Per the germline V gene, CDR1 is SNHLY and CDR2 is FYNNEI. Trimming removed 6 bases from V and 3 bases from J, with 2 bases in between. For the CDR3, the DNA is TGTGCCAGCAGCGACACCGGGGAGCTGTTTTTT. The encoded protein is CASSDTGELFF.

The chain uses TRBV11-2 and TRBJ1-1; the match to TRBD1 covers 10 bases. The CDR3 consists of 17 residues. Germline V gene data show CDR1 as SGHAT and CDR2 as FQNNGV. V lost 2 bases and J lost 0; bases outside the gene matches: 6. The CDR3 sequence is CASSLWGQGYLNTEAFF. DNA for the CDR3: TGTGCCAGCAGCTTATGGGGACAGGGGTACCTGAACACTGAAGCTTTCTTT.

The V gene is TRBV20-1, the J gene TRBJ2-7; TRBD2 agrees at 8 bases. Germline V CDR1 and CDR2: DFQATT, SNEGSKA (reference sequence). This CDR3 has 15 residues. V lost 3 bases and J lost 4; bases outside the gene matches: 11. CDR3 sequence: CSASPPSGSRYEQYF. The CDR3 DNA is TGCAGTGCTAGTCCCCCGAGCGGGAGTCGATACGAGCAGTACTTC.

The chain recombines TRBV18 with TRBJ2-5, with 11 bases matching TRBD2. In germline, CDR1 is KGHSH, CDR2 LQKENI. There are 15 residues in the CDR3. Trimming removed 6 bases from V and 0 bases from J; junction bases left unmatched: 3. CDR3 bases: TGTGCCAGCTCGGGGACTAGCGGCAACCAAGAGACCCAGTACTTC. It specifies CASSGTSGNQETQYF.

The chain recombines TRBV27 with TRBJ1-6; a weak D match, TRBD1 (5 bases). The germline V gene encodes CDR1 MNHEY and CDR2 SMNVEV (reference sequence). CDR3 size: 15 residues. V gave up 6 bases and J gave up 10 bases, with 19 bases separating them. In nucleotides, the CDR3 is TGTGCCAGCAGCACCCCAGGGCAGGCTAGGTCACCCCTCCACTTT. It is translated as CASSTPGQARSPLHF.